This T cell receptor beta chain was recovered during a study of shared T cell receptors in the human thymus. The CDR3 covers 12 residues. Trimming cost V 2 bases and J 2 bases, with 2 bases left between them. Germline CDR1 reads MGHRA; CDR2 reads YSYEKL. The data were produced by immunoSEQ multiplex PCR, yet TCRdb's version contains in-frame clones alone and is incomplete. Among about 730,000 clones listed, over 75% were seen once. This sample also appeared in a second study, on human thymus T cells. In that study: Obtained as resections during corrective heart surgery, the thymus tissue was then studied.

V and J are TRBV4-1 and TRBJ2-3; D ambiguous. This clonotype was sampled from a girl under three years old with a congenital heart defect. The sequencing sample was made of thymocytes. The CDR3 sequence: CASSQHTDTQYF. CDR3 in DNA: TGCGCCAGCAGCCAACACACAGATACGCAGTATTTT.